These T cell receptor beta chains were read from a single sample in a study of beta chain features in type 1 diabetes. Assay used: immunoSEQ multiplex PCR; TCRdb lists only in-frame clones, some missing. The table records 810,000 or so clones, under 20% of them present only once. Source material: naive CD4+ T cells from blood. The receptors were gathered from a woman in her late teens or twenties in good health. Each CDR3 is given with its conserved first and last residue. The D gene is left open where the match is weak. Some rows have no size entry. The others give once, few or many, or a class for an expanded clone.

j_call d_call v_call clone_size cdr3_aa cdr3_nt
TRBJ2-2 TRBD1 TRBV4-2 few CASSQGSTGVTGELFF TGTGCCAGCAGCCAAGGTTCGACAGGGGTCACCGGGGAGCTGTTTTTT
TRBJ1-1 NA TRBV6-1 NA CASSNQVMNTEAFF TGTGCCAGCAGTAATCAGGTTATGAACACTGAAGCTTTCTTT
TRBJ2-7 NA TRBV25-1 few CASSNTYEQYF TGTGCCAGCAGTAATACCTACGAGCAGTACTTC
TRBJ2-4 NA TRBV28 NA CASSLRVGNIQYF TGTGCCAGCAGTTTGCGGGTGGGGAACATTCAGTACTTC
TRBJ2-1 NA TRBV2 NA CASSEREGNEQFF TGTGCCAGCAGTGAGCGGGAAGGCAATGAGCAGTTCTTC
TRBJ2-7 NA TRBV15 few CATSDGLIYEQYF TGTGCCACCAGCGACGGACTAATCTACGAGCAGTACTTC
TRBJ2-3 NA TRBV6-6 few CASSYRAPGDTQYF TGTGCCAGCAGTTATCGCGCCCCGGGAGATACGCAGTATTTT
TRBJ2-3 NA TRBV20-1 few CSTLIAATQYF TGCAGTACACTCATAGCCGCCACGCAGTATTTT
TRBJ2-2 NA TRBV4-2 NA CASSHGVTSLNTGELFF TGTGCCAGCAGCCATGGTGTCACCAGCCTCAACACCGGGGAGCTGTTTTTT
TRBJ2-7 TRBD1 TRBV28 NA CASSTLTGKPYF TGTGCCAGCAGTACCTTGACAGGGAAGCCGTACTTC
TRBJ2-3 NA TRBV9 few CASSVQYRDTQYF TGTGCCAGCAGCGTCCAATATCGAGATACGCAGTATTTT
TRBJ2-1 NA TRBV28 few CASSSSALHNEQFF TGTGCCAGCAGTTCGTCCGCCCTCCACAATGAGCAGTTCTTC
TRBJ2-2 NA TRBV27 few CASSSSRHTGELFF TGTGCCAGCAGTTCGAGCAGGCACACCGGGGAGCTGTTTTTT
TRBJ2-1 NA TRBV27 NA CASSFVGATYNEQFF TGTGCCAGCAGTTTTGTGGGCGCCACATACAATGAGCAGTTCTTC
TRBJ2-7 TRBD2 TRBV28 NA CASSSSGSTYEQYF TGTGCCAGCAGTTCTAGCGGGAGTACTTACGAGCAGTACTTC
TRBJ2-7 TRBD2 TRBV18 NA CASSLHGTSGSDSYEQYF TGTGCCAGCTCACTGCATGGGACTAGCGGGAGTGACTCCTACGAGCAGTACTTC
TRBJ2-7 NA TRBV5-1 few CASSLDGAYEQYF TGCGCCAGCAGCTTGGACGGGGCCTACGAGCAGTACTTC
TRBJ2-2 TRBD1 TRBV5-4 few CASSPGQGTGELFF TGTGCCAGCAGCCCGGGACAGGGCACCGGGGAGCTGTTTTTT
TRBJ2-3 NA TRBV2 few CASSPQVARTQYF TGTGCCAGCAGTCCTCAGGTAGCGAGAACGCAGTATTTT
TRBJ2-3 NA TRBV18 NA CASVTSPAADTQYF TGTGCCAGCGTCACGAGCCCTGCAGCAGATACGCAGTATTTT
TRBJ2-1 NA TRBV19 NA CASSRSRTIRNEQFF TGTGCCAGTAGTAGGAGCCGGACGATTAGAAATGAGCAGTTCTTC
TRBJ2-7 NA TRBV18 few CASSPPSGVEEQYF TGTGCCAGCTCACCACCCTCAGGGGTAGAAGAGCAGTACTTC
TRBJ2-7 TRBD1 TRBV6-6 NA CASTLGTGAYEQYF TGTGCCAGCACCCTCGGGACAGGGGCCTACGAGCAGTACTTC
TRBJ2-7 NA TRBV10-3 few CAISDRLYEQYF TGTGCCATCAGTGACAGGTTATACGAGCAGTACTTC
TRBJ2-2 NA TRBV7-9 NA CASSLVGTSTGELFF TGTGCCAGCAGCTTAGTGGGGACATCAACCGGGGAGCTGTTTTTT
TRBJ1-5 NA TRBV7-2 few CASSSDSGANQPQHF TGTGCCAGCAGCTCGGACTCAGGGGCGAACCAGCCCCAGCATTTT
TRBJ2-3 TRBD2 TRBV18 NA CASSYAIAGRYDTQYF TGTGCCAGCTCATACGCAATAGCGGGACGTTACGATACGCAGTATTTT
TRBJ2-2 TRBD2 TRBV11-3 few CASSLVAGGSTGELFF TGTGCCAGCAGCTTAGTCGCGGGAGGGAGCACCGGGGAGCTGTTTTTT
TRBJ2-2 TRBD1 TRBV10-3 NA CAISEGTANTGELFF TGTGCCATCAGTGAGGGGACAGCGAACACCGGGGAGCTGTTTTTT
TRBJ2-7 TRBD2 TRBV4-2 NA CASSQAGTSGSYEQYF TGTGCCAGCAGCCAAGCCGGGACTAGCGGCTCCTACGAGCAGTACTTC
TRBJ2-2 NA TRBV5-1 few CASSLGAANTGELFF TGCGCCAGCAGCTTGGGTGCCGCGAACACCGGGGAGCTGTTTTTT
TRBJ1-3 NA TRBV7-9 few CASSMYSLISGNTIYF TGTGCCAGCAGCATGTACAGTCTTATCTCTGGAAACACCATATATTTT
TRBJ2-3 TRBD2 TRBV7-2 NA CASSSTSGRATDTQYF TGTGCCAGCAGCTCCACTAGCGGGAGGGCAACAGATACGCAGTATTTT
TRBJ1-2 NA TRBV4-1 few CASSQVSGVGYTF TGCGCCAGCAGCCAAGTGTCAGGGGTCGGCTACACCTTC
TRBJ2-5 NA TRBV28 NA CASSLGVTQYF TGTGCCAGCAGTTTAGGAGTCACCCAGTACTTC
TRBJ1-1 NA TRBV7-9 few CASTKLGGTEAFF TGTGCCAGCACCAAACTAGGCGGAACTGAAGCTTTCTTT
TRBJ2-7 TRBD1 TRBV12-5 few CASGLVRDRSLCEQYF TGTGCTAGTGGTTTGGTACGGGACAGGAGCCTTTGCGAGCAGTACTTC
TRBJ1-5 NA TRBV2 few CASSEIAGANQPQHF TGTGCCAGCAGTGAAATCGCGGGGGCAAATCAGCCCCAGCATTTT
TRBJ2-2 NA TRBV10-3 few CASGTENTGELFF TGTGCCAGCGGGACAGAAAACACCGGGGAGCTGTTTTTT
TRBJ2-7 NA TRBV7-2 NA CASSQAYEQYF TGTGCCAGCAGCCAAGCCTACGAGCAGTACTTC
TRBJ2-1 NA TRBV2 NA CASSAEKGNEQFF TGTGCCAGCAGTGCTGAGAAGGGCAATGAGCAGTTCTTC
TRBJ2-7 NA TRBV7-2 NA CASSLMDNSYEQYF TGTGCCAGCAGCTTAATGGACAATTCCTACGAGCAGTACTTC
TRBJ2-4 NA TRBV19 few CASTARPSGVAKNIQYF TGTGCCAGTACAGCCCGGCCTTCCGGGGTAGCCAAAAACATTCAGTACTTC
TRBJ2-3 NA TRBV7-2 few CASSGRRPDTQYF TGTGCCAGCAGCGGGCGGAGGCCAGATACGCAGTATTTT
TRBJ2-7 NA TRBV6-5 NA CASSTEPTAAYEQYF TGTGCCAGCAGTACAGAACCGACAGCCGCCTACGAGCAGTACTTC
TRBJ2-1 NA TRBV11-3 few CASSLLNNEQFF TGTGCCAGCAGCTTGCTGAACAATGAGCAGTTCTTC
TRBJ1-2 TRBD1 TRBV6-1 few CASSPDRAYGYTF TGTGCCAGCAGCCCCGACAGGGCATATGGCTACACCTTC